This entry features one T cell receptor beta chain sequence. Its cognate antigen is unknown. Vbeta (60) and Jbeta (13) primers were used in the PCR. Only in-frame clones appear in the TCRdb table, and some are missing; sequencing was by immunoSEQ multiplex PCR. The data show approximately 210,000 clones, around 79% seen once. The source of the sample is a study of cytomegalovirus exposure and HLA in healthy donors. Whole-study results and caveats: The authors listed around 150 TCR beta chains as cytomegalovirus-associated.

This CDR3 is 15 amino acids long. With V trimmed by 4 bases and J by 2 bases, 6 bases remained unmatched. Per the germline V gene, CDR1 is SGHAT and CDR2 is FQNNGV. The sequenced material came from PBMCs. The clonotype originates from a girl aged 10 to 17 in good health and CMV-seropositive. The V and J genes are TRBV11-2 and TRBJ2-3, with 7 nucleotides matching TRBD2. The CDR3 DNA follows: TGTGCCAGCAGCTGGGGAGGGGCAAACACAGATACGCAGTATTTT. This encodes CASSWGGANTDTQYF.